These 15 T cell receptor beta chains originate from one sample sequenced in a study of shared clonotypes between healthy human individuals. Terminally differentiated effector memory CD45RA+ cells were excluded from the naive CD8 cells, which were CD45RO-negative and positively selected for CCR7. The table came from immunoSEQ multiplex PCR; TCRdb's copy has only in-frame clones and leaves some out. The sample contains millions of clones, about 95% of which appear only once. Sequencing was done on a sample of naive CD8+ T cells sorted from blood. The source of these receptors is a man aged 18 to 30 in good health.

CDR3 sequence (DNA): TGCAGCGTTGAAGATTGGGGCAGGGACAGGGGGCGTGAGACCCAGTACTTC. It specifies CSVEDWGRDRGRETQYF. The V and J genes are TRBV29-1 and TRBJ2-5; TRBD1 aligns across 12 bases. The CDR3 sequence is 17 residues long. Per the germline V gene, CDR1 is SQVTM and CDR2 is ANQGSEA. The ends lost 0 bases at V and 5 bases at J; junction bases unmatched: 10.

The J gene is TRBJ2-1, the V gene TRBV5-5, with TRBD1 matching over 8 bases. There are 13 residues in the CDR3. V was pared by 7 bases and J by 5 bases, with 5 bases of the junction left unmatched. In germline, CDR1 is SGHKS, CDR2 YYEKEE (reference sequence). CDR3 sequence reads: CASGQGAHNEQFF. The CDR3 region has the DNA TGTGCCAGCGGACAGGGCGCCCACAATGAGCAGTTCTTC.

On this clone itself: The sample contains more than one DNA sequence encoding this CDR3. This chain joins TRBV30 and TRBJ1-2; D gene ambiguous. Germline V gene data show CDR1 as GTSNPN and CDR2 as SVGIG (reference sequence). The ends were cut back, 1 base at V and 4 bases at J, with 4 bases in the middle. This CDR3 has 11 amino acids. CDR3 region: CAWSGGYGYTF. The CDR3 bases are TGTGCCTGGAGTGGAGGCTATGGCTACACCTTC. The full variable domain, rest sourced from reference TRBV30 and TRBJ1-2, is SQTIHQWPATLVQPVGSPLSLECTVEGTSNPNLYWYRQAAGRGLQLLFYSVGIGQISSEVPQNLSASRPQDRQFILSSKKLLLSDSGFYLCAWSGGYGYTFGSGTRLTVV.

CDR3 nucleotides: TGTGCCAGCAGCTTAGGTATGGAGCAGCCCCAGCATTTT. This translates into CASSLGMEQPQHF. The genes are TRBV7-9 and TRBJ1-5; D is uncertain. The germline gives CDR1 SEHNR, CDR2 FQNEAQ (reference sequence). The length of the CDR3 is 13 residues. Trimming removed 1 base at V and 7 bases at J, with 8 bases between.

V and J are TRBV9 and TRBJ1-4; TRBD1 might be the D (5 bases). The CDR3 consists of 17 residues. Trimming left V 0 bases short and J 0 bases short, with 12 bases between. Germline loops: CDR1 SGDLS, CDR2 YYNGEE. The CDR3: CASSVVTESSTNEKLFF. The DNA for the CDR3 is TGTGCCAGCAGCGTAGTGACAGAAAGCTCAACTAATGAAAAACTGTTTTTT.

The chain couples TRBV5-6 to TRBJ2-7, with 7 bases fitting TRBD1. The germline V gene encodes CDR1 SGHDT and CDR2 YYEEEE. CDR3 size: 13 residues. V lost 3 bases, J lost 6 bases, and 6 bases stayed unmatched. CDR3 sequence: CASSSLDRSEQYF. CDR3 DNA: TGTGCCAGCAGCTCGTTGGACAGGAGCGAGCAGTACTTC. Looking up the rest from reference TRBV5-6 and TRBJ2-7 gives the full variable domain: DAGVTQSPTHLIKTRGQQVTLRCSPKSGHDTVSWYQQALGQGPQFIFQYYEEEERQRGNFPDRFSGHQFPNYSSELNVNALLLGDSALYLCASSSLDRSEQYFGPGTRLTVT.

The genes are TRBV10-3 and TRBJ2-5, with D possibly being TRBD1 (6 bases). This CDR3 has 13 amino acids. Per germline, CDR1 ENHRY and CDR2 SYGVKD. V was cut by 3 bases and J by 9 bases, with 14 bases left in between. The CDR3 coding sequence is TGTGCCATCAGTGAATTGGCCTCAGGGGCCCAGTACTTC. Encoded protein: CAISELASGAQYF.

V is TRBV19 and J is TRBJ2-1; 7 nucleotides line up with TRBD2. The germline V gene encodes CDR1 LNHDA and CDR2 SQIVND (reference sequence). The J segment lost 12 bases and the V segment lost 1 base, leaving 18 bases of the junction unmatched. The CDR3 runs to 17 residues. The CDR3 nucleotides read TGTGCCAGTAGTATAGCCCCGCGGGAGCTCATCTATAGCGGGCAGTTCTTC. This codes for CASSIAPRELIYSGQFF.

DNA for the CDR3: TGTGCCTGGAGTTCGCGGACTAGCGGAACCTACGAGCAGTACTTC. Translating gives CAWSSRTSGTYEQYF. V and J are TRBV30 and TRBJ2-7, with 10 bases that match TRBD2. The CDR3 totals 15 residues. CDR1 and CDR2 from the germline V gene are GTSNPN and SVGIG (reference sequence). The ends lost 2 bases at V and 2 bases at J; junction bases unmatched: 6.

This clone was picked up a small number of times. J is TRBJ1-6 and V is TRBV2; TRBD1 aligns across 10 bases. With 3 bases clipped from V and 10 bases from J, the junction kept 0 bases outside the gene matches. The CDR3 covers 13 residues. Germline CDR1 is SNHLY and CDR2 is FYNNEI. The CDR3 reads CASSETGGSPLHF. CDR3 in DNA: TGTGCCAGCAGTGAGACAGGGGGCTCACCCCTCCACTTT.

Comments on this clone: The same CDR3 can be traced to other DNA sequences in this sample. The chain joins TRBV7-6 to TRBJ2-7; D is undetermined. The CDR3 spans 13 residues. The V end lost 0 bases, the J end lost 1 base, and 4 bases lay between the germline ends. Germline CDR1 SGHVS, CDR2 FNYEAQ. DNA of the CDR3: TGTGCCAGCAGCTTAGCGGAATCCTACGAGCAGTACTTC. It specifies CASSLAESYEQYF.

The V call is TRBV5-6, the J call TRBJ2-2; 9 bases match TRBD2. The CDR3 consists of 18 residues. J gave up 4 bases and V 3 bases, and 13 bases lay outside the gene matches. Germline assignment: CDR1 SGHDT and CDR2 YYEEEE. DNA of the CDR3: TGTGCCAGCAGCTCTCCGGGCGGAGGGACTAGCTTCACCGGGGAGCTGTTTTTT. Protein: CASSSPGGGTSFTGELFF.

V usage is TRBV11-3 and J usage is TRBJ2-2; D is perhaps TRBD2 (5 bases). Germline V gene lookup returns CDR1 SGHNT and CDR2 YENEEA. Trimming removed 2 bases at V and 6 bases at J, with 25 bases between. This CDR3 comprises 19 residues. Here the CDR3 DNA reads TGTGCCAGCAGCTTATATGAGGTCGACTATAACGGGTTCGCCGGGGAGCTGTTTTTT. Translation gives CASSLYEVDYNGFAGELFF.

As regards this clone: Other nucleotide sequences in the sample specify the same CDR3. This chain joins TRBV2 and TRBJ2-5; no firm D call. CDR3 length: 13 residues. Trimming left V 3 bases short and J 2 bases short, with 7 bases between. Germline CDR1 reads SNHLY; CDR2 reads FYNNEI. The CDR3 protein is CASSDSVQETQYF. CDR3 coding DNA: TGTGCCAGCAGTGATTCTGTTCAAGAGACCCAGTACTTC.

The J gene is TRBJ2-7, the V gene TRBV6-1; D uncertain. The CDR3 covers 13 residues. The germline V gene has CDR1 MNHNS and CDR2 SASEGT. V dropped 2 bases and J dropped 5 bases, with 10 bases sitting between them. CDR3 nucleotide sequence: TGTGCCAGCAGTGAAAGATGGGTTGACGAGCAGTACTTC. It encodes CASSERWVDEQYF.